This is a list of T cell receptor beta chains from one sample in a study of shared clonotypes between healthy human individuals. Assay: immunoSEQ multiplex PCR; the TCRdb copy retains only in-frame clones and omits some. The profile shows roughly 2.1 million clones, approximately 94% of them singletons. Material for sequencing was naive CD8+ T cells from PBMCs. The receptor source for this set is a man in his late teens or twenties in good health. Some clones in this sample may be carry-over from other donors' samples. CDR3s include the opening cysteine and the closing phenylalanine or tryptophan. Each record gives: V gene, D gene, J gene, CDR3 length, CDR3 DNA, CDR3 protein. The D gene is left open where the match is weak.

TRBV29-1	NA	TRBJ2-3	14	TGCAGCGTTGAACGACAGGTTCTCACAGATACGCAGTATTTT	CSVERQVLTDTQYF
TRBV18	TRBD2	TRBJ2-2	17	TGTGCCAGCTCACCACCGAGACTAGCGGGGACCACCGGGGAGCTGTTTTTT	CASSPPRLAGTTGELFF
TRBV19	NA	TRBJ1-2	15	TGTGCCAGTAGTATATGGAACTCAGGGAACTATGGCTACACCTTC	CASSIWNSGNYGYTF
TRBV27	NA	TRBJ2-2	15	TGTGCCAGCAGTTGGCAGAACCCTCTGGCCGGGGAGCTGTTTTTT	CASSWQNPLAGELFF
TRBV6-5	TRBD2	TRBJ2-3	15	TGTGCCAGCAGTCCTAGCGGGAGGGCCGTCGATACGCAGTATTTT	CASSPSGRAVDTQYF
TRBV27	NA	TRBJ1-4	16	TGTGCCAGCAGTTGGGACAAGGACTCAACTAATGAAAAACTGTTTTTT	CASSWDKDSTNEKLFF
TRBV28	NA	TRBJ2-7	13	TGTGCCAGCAGTTTAGCAGATTCATCCGAGCAGTACTTC	CASSLADSSEQYF
TRBV7-6	NA	TRBJ2-2	12	TGTGCAGGCTCAGGCAGGCCCGGGGAGCTGTTTTTT	CAGSGRPGELFF
TRBV6-6	NA	TRBJ2-7	14	TGTGCCAGCACCGGAAGGCAGAGCCCCTACGAGCAGTACTTC	CASTGRQSPYEQYF
TRBV27	NA	TRBJ2-3	13	TGTGCCAGCAGTGGAGGCCGCACAGATACGCAGTATTTT	CASSGGRTDTQYF
TRBV7-9	NA	TRBJ2-5	17	TGTGCCAGCAGCTTGGGTAGCAGGGCCCAACCGAAAGAGACCCAGTACTTC	CASSLGSRAQPKETQYF
TRBV5-6	TRBD1	TRBJ2-3	15	TGTGCCAGCAGCTTGAGAACAGGGGGCACAGATACGCAGTATTTT	CASSLRTGGTDTQYF
TRBV5-3	NA	TRBJ2-7	12	TGTGCCAGAAGCCGGATGGTAATCGAGCAGTACTTC	CARSRMVIEQYF